Presented here are 29 T cell receptor beta chains from one specimen sequenced in a study of vaccination effects on CD4 cells after COVID-19. Using immunoSEQ multiplex PCR, the repertoire was profiled, and TCRdb retains in-frame clones only, with some absent. The sample holds 25,000 to 35,000 clones, 75% to 90% seen once. With the ViraFEST assay, the study expanded antigen-specific CD4+ T cells using viral peptide pools, then sequenced them. Having been cultured for around nine days, the cells underwent CD4+ T cell isolation. Subjects were given two BNT162b2 or mRNA-1273 vaccine doses. No antigen has been assigned to these receptors. Sequenced material: CD4+ T cells from PBMCs cultured with SARS-CoV-2 spike peptides, taken after COVID-19 vaccination. These receptors were taken from a human donor who received a COVID-19 vaccine. Some clones in this sample may be carry-over from other donors' samples.

The chain links TRBV6-6 to TRBJ2-4, with 7 bases identical to TRBD1. This CDR3 has 13 residues. CDR1 and CDR2 (germline): MNHNY, SVGAGI (reference sequence). J lost 5 bases, V lost 8 bases, and 6 bases had no gene match. The DNA for the CDR3 is TGTGCCAGCGAGGGGGCGGCTGAAAACATTCAGTACTTC. The encoded protein is CASEGAAENIQYF.

The rearrangement joins TRBV28 to TRBJ1-1; no reliable D call. Trimming cost V 5 bases and J 4 bases, with 11 bases left between them. Germline V gene lookup returns CDR1 MDHEN and CDR2 SYDVKM. The CDR3 consists of 13 residues. In DNA, the CDR3 is TGTGCCAGCAGTCCCTCGCATGGCACTGAAGCTTTCTTT. It encodes CASSPSHGTEAFF.

The gene calls are TRBV28 and TRBJ2-7; D call uncertain. The germline V and J ends were trimmed by 5 bases and 9 bases, with 17 bases remaining between them. The length of the CDR3 is 13 residues. The V gene's germline CDR1 is MDHEN and CDR2 SYDVKM. The CDR3 sequence is CASSQTSTFLQYF. The CDR3 bases are TGTGCCAGCAGTCAGACCTCGACGTTTCTGCAGTACTTC.

This clone occurred a few times. The chain employs TRBV19 and TRBJ2-1; maybe TRBD1 (5 bases). The CDR3 runs 16 residues. Germline CDR1 reads LNHDA; CDR2 reads SQIVND (reference sequence). Deletions cut 5 bases from V and 0 bases from J, with 14 bases between. CDR3 sequence (DNA): TGTGCCAGTAGTTCTCCCTTCGACAGCTCCTACAATGAGCAGTTCTTC. Protein: CASSSPFDSSYNEQFF.

The rearrangement joins TRBV24-1 to TRBJ2-2; D is uncertain. From germline, CDR1 is KGHDR and CDR2 SFDVKD. Trimming pared 9 bases from V and 0 bases from J, leaving 10 bases between. This CDR3 spans 14 amino acids. The CDR3 DNA is TGTGCCACCGCACGGGCCTCGAACACCGGGGAGCTGTTTTTT. It codes for CATARASNTGELFF.

This sequence joins TRBV6-1 and TRBJ2-5, with 15 bases that match TRBD2. After removal of 3 bases from V and 9 bases from J, the junction contained 5 bases not matched to a gene. The CDR3 loop spans 15 amino acids. The germline V gene encodes CDR1 MNHNS and CDR2 SASEGT. The CDR3 sequence: CASSDGLAGGRAQYF. The DNA of the CDR3 is TGTGCCAGCAGTGACGGACTAGCGGGGGGGCGGGCCCAGTACTTC.

CDR3: CASSRAFEGSPNTGELFF. As DNA, the CDR3 is TGTGCCAGCAGCCGAGCTTTTGAGGGGAGCCCGAACACCGGGGAGCTGTTTTTT. The chain uses TRBV6-6 and TRBJ2-2; possibly TRBD1 or TRBD2 for D (5 bases each). The CDR3 loop spans 18 amino acids. Trimming took off 6 bases at V and 0 bases at J, with 20 bases between the two ends. In germline, CDR1 is MNHNY, CDR2 SVGAGI (reference sequence).

V usage is TRBV28 and J usage is TRBJ1-1; D is undetermined. Germline V gene data show CDR1 as MDHEN and CDR2 as SYDVKM. The ends were cut back, 7 bases at V and 3 bases at J, with 9 bases in the middle. The CDR3 length is 12 residues. Here the CDR3 reads CASTRRYTEAFF. CDR3 DNA: TGTGCCAGCACTCGAAGGTACACTGAAGCTTTCTTT.

This clone was counted a single time. The V gene is TRBV2, the J gene TRBJ1-1; D is unresolved. V was pared by 8 bases and J by 1 base, with 14 bases between. This CDR3 is built from 14 residues. CDR1 and CDR2 from the germline V gene are SNHLY and FYNNEI. The DNA of the CDR3 is TGTGCCAGCGTGATTGGACCGTGGAACACTGAAGCTTTCTTT. Translated, it gives CASVIGPWNTEAFF.

This chain links TRBV6-5 with TRBJ1-1; 9 bases are a match to TRBD1. This CDR3 comprises 14 residues. The germline gives CDR1 MNHEY, CDR2 SVGAGI. With V trimmed by 7 bases and J by 5 bases, 8 bases remained unmatched. The CDR3 here is CASIATGGRTEAFF. In DNA, the CDR3 is TGTGCCAGCATCGCCACAGGGGGCAGGACTGAAGCTTTCTTT.

The V and J genes are TRBV5-6 and TRBJ2-7; the D gene is possibly TRBD1 (6 bases). The CDR3 contains 16 residues. The V gene's germline CDR1 is SGHDT and CDR2 YYEEEE. Trimming left V 1 base short and J 3 bases short, with 17 bases between. The CDR3 region is CASSLNPWTEGYEQYV. In nucleotides, the CDR3 is TGTGCCAGCAGCTTGAATCCCTGGACAGAAGGCTACGAGCAGTACGTC.

This chain links TRBV7-9 with TRBJ1-1; the match to TRBD1 covers 9 bases. In germline, CDR1 is SEHNR, CDR2 FQNEAQ (reference sequence). The CDR3 has 19 residues. With 5 bases clipped from V and 1 base from J, the junction kept 17 bases outside the gene matches. DNA for the CDR3: TGTGCCAGCAGCGCATACTCCGGACAGGGGAGATACTCGAACACTGAAGCTTTCTTT. Protein: CASSAYSGQGRYSNTEAFF.

This chain connects TRBV28 to TRBJ1-5, with D perhaps matching TRBD1 (5 bases). Per the germline V gene, CDR1 is MDHEN and CDR2 is SYDVKM. V lost 3 bases and J 5 bases, leaving 17 bases between the germline ends. This CDR3 is built from 16 residues. The CDR3 DNA reads TGTGCCAGCAGTTTCCCCACGGGTAGAGGGGATCAGCCCCAGCATTTT. This codes for CASSFPTGRGDQPQHF.

The CDR3 loop is CASSGDRALNSPLHF. CDR3 nucleotides: TGTGCCAGCAGTGGGGACAGGGCCCTAAATTCACCCCTCCACTTT. V gene TRBV2 combines with J gene TRBJ1-6; 9 bases agree with TRBD1. Germline V lookup: CDR1 SNHLY, CDR2 FYNNEI. This CDR3 region has 15 residues. J was trimmed by 7 bases and V by 4 bases; bases with no gene match: 5.

CDR3 in amino acids: CATGGGNPKQETQYF. The DNA of the CDR3 is TGTGCCACCGGCGGCGGTAACCCCAAGCAAGAGACCCAGTACTTC. This chain joins TRBV24-1 and TRBJ2-5; no definite D call. CDR3 length: 15 amino acids. V was trimmed by 9 bases and J by 2 bases, leaving 18 bases between them. The V gene's germline CDR1 is KGHDR and CDR2 SFDVKD.

V is TRBV5-1 and J is TRBJ2-1; 8 bases fit TRBD2. The germline gives CDR1 SGHRS, CDR2 YFSETQ. The CDR3 is 16 amino acids. After removal of 4 bases from V and 8 bases from J, the junction contained 14 bases not matched to a gene. The CDR3 DNA is TGCGCCAGCAGCCGAGGGGACGGGGGGGCCTTCGATGAGCAGTTCTTC. It yields the protein CASSRGDGGAFDEQFF.

J is TRBJ2-7 and V is TRBV7-8; perhaps TRBD2 as D (6 bases). The CDR3 consists of 12 residues. Trimming pared 5 bases from V and 10 bases from J, leaving 15 bases between. Germline V gene sequence: CDR1 SGHVS, CDR2 FQNEAQ. For the CDR3, the DNA is TGTGCCAGCAGCCGTCAATTCGGGAGACAGTACGTC. It translates to CASSRQFGRQYV.

CDR3 loop: CASSQPRDKGASGANVLTF. CDR3 sequence (DNA): TGTGCCAGCAGCCAACCCAGGGATAAGGGAGCCTCTGGGGCCAACGTCCTGACTTTC. This sequence joins TRBV4-2 and TRBJ2-6, with D perhaps given as TRBD1 or TRBD2 (5 bases each). CDR1 LGHNA and CDR2 YNFKEQ come from the germline V gene. The V and J ends lost 2 bases and 0 bases respectively, with 17 bases between them. The CDR3 contains 19 residues.

V and J are TRBV30 and TRBJ2-3; D might be TRBD1 (6 bases). This CDR3 comprises 14 residues. Looked up from germline, CDR1 is GTSNPN and CDR2 is SVGIG (reference sequence). Trimming pared 0 bases from V and 5 bases from J, leaving 12 bases between. CDR3 coding DNA: TGTGCCTGGAGTGTGGGACATTGGGGAGATACGCAGTATTTT. Encoded protein: CAWSVGHWGDTQYF.

This clone was detected only a few times. V and J are TRBV6-4 and TRBJ2-2; D not resolved. The V end was cut by 2 bases, the J end by 5 bases, with 6 bases between. This CDR3 comprises 13 residues. CDR1 MRHNA and CDR2 SNTAGT come from the germline V gene. As DNA, the CDR3 is TGTGCCAGCAGTGACGCTGCTACCGGGGAGCTGTTTTTT. It translates to CASSDAATGELFF.

V and J are TRBV5-8 and TRBJ2-3, with TRBD2 matching over 7 bases. J was trimmed by 3 bases and V by 7 bases; bases with no gene match: 14. Germline CDR1 reads SGHTS; CDR2 reads YDEGEE. CDR3 size: 16 residues. The CDR3 sequence: CASPFLGLEWTDTQYF. The CDR3, as DNA: TGTGCCAGCCCATTCCTCGGACTAGAATGGACAGATACGCAGTATTTT.

This rearrangement joins TRBV19 to TRBJ1-5; no firm D call. Germline lookup yields CDR1 LNHDA and CDR2 SQIVND (reference sequence). This CDR3 spans 16 amino acids. V was cut by 3 bases and J by 9 bases, with 21 bases left in between. The CDR3 sequence is CASSILAGDTGRPQHF. In nucleotides, the CDR3 is TGTGCCAGTAGTATTCTGGCAGGCGATACTGGGAGGCCCCAGCATTTT.

J is TRBJ1-6 and V is TRBV27; 8 bases are a match to TRBD1. Germline assignment: CDR1 MNHEY and CDR2 SMNVEV (reference sequence). This CDR3 region has 15 residues. The V segment lost 2 bases and the J segment 6 bases; nucleotides outside the gene matches: 3. The CDR3 region has the DNA TGTGCCAGCAGTTTACCTACAGGGGGTAATTCACCCCTCCACTTT. Translating gives CASSLPTGGNSPLHF.

The V and J genes are TRBV6-4 and TRBJ2-1, with 9 positions matching TRBD2. This CDR3 has 15 residues. V gave up 4 bases and J gave up 1 base; unmatched junction bases: 2. Germline lookup yields CDR1 MRHNA and CDR2 SNTAGT. The DNA for the CDR3 is TGTGCCAGCAGTGTGCTAGCGGGATCCTACAATGAGCAGTTCTTC. Amino acids: CASSVLAGSYNEQFF.

The rearrangement links TRBV6-2 or TRBV6-3 to TRBJ1-5; no clear D gene. Germline assignment: CDR1 MNHEY and CDR2 SVGEGT. The CDR3 is 14 amino acids. Trimming left V 2 bases short and J 2 bases short, with 7 bases between. The CDR3 region has the DNA TGTGCCAGCAGTTACGGTAGGGGCAATCAGCCCCAGCATTTT. It translates to CASSYGRGNQPQHF.

This chain links TRBV30 with TRBJ1-1; D ambiguous. V was cut by 1 base and J by 4 bases, with 10 bases left in between. Germline V CDR1 and CDR2: GTSNPN, SVGIG (reference sequence). This CDR3 contains 13 residues. Here the CDR3 DNA reads TGTGCCTGGAGTGCTGGGGTTAGCACTGAAGCTTTCTTT. This sequence encodes CAWSAGVSTEAFF.

The V and J genes are TRBV29-1 and TRBJ1-2; a weak D match, TRBD1 (6 bases). Trimming took off 7 bases at V and 4 bases at J, with 10 bases between the two ends. This CDR3 comprises 11 residues. CDR1 is SQVTM and CDR2 is ANQGSEA in the germline V gene. The CDR3 region has the DNA TGCAGCGCCCGGACAGTCTATGGCTACACCTTC. This gives the protein CSARTVYGYTF.

The rearrangement joins TRBV28 to TRBJ1-6, with TRBD1 matching over 9 bases. V trimming: 7 bases; J trimming: 7 bases; junction bases outside the gene matches: 20. The CDR3 totals 19 residues. Germline assignment: CDR1 MDHEN and CDR2 SYDVKM. The CDR3 protein is CASTSNDRGGSAGNSPLHF. CDR3 bases: TGTGCCAGCACTTCCAACGACAGGGGGGGAAGCGCGGGGAATTCACCCCTCCACTTT.

This clone was detected only once. The rearrangement uses TRBV19 and TRBJ1-3, with 8 nucleotides matching TRBD1. CDR3 length: 13 residues. Germline V lookup: CDR1 LNHDA, CDR2 SQIVND (reference sequence). With 3 bases clipped from V and 8 bases from J, the junction kept 3 bases outside the gene matches. Here the CDR3 reads CASSIDRGDTIYF. The CDR3, as DNA: TGTGCCAGTAGTATCGACAGGGGAGACACCATATATTTT.